This TCR beta chain stems from a study of regulatory T cells in long-lasting Graves disease. Study-level background: Patients newly diagnosed with Graves' had been on antithyroid drugs for under 3 months. Study-level points and caveats: Those with persistent disease had in common more public clonotypes (2,741) than new patients (approximately 890). When disease was persistent, TRBV28, TRBJ1-2 and TRBJ2-5 were the favored segments.

This CDR3 has 14 residues. Trimming removed 5 bases at V and 0 bases at J, with 8 bases between. CDR1 and CDR2 from the germline V gene are MNHEY and SVGEGT. The time point is: newly diagnosed GD, antithyroid drugs for less than 3 months. Following extraction of RNA from PBMCs, that RNA was used to make the TCR library. Both iRepertoire HTBI primers and Arm-PCR of CDR3 regions were used to build the TCR beta libraries. TCRdb re-called the multiplex PCR reads through MiXCR, storing one row per CDR3 protein. The sample holds around 420,000 distinct CDR3 sequences, 15% to 17% seen once. Concerning this clonotype itself: Its cognate antigen is unknown.

This chain links TRBV6-2 or TRBV6-3 with TRBJ2-4, with D uncertain. The sequence derives from a female donor with Graves disease. This specimen was peripheral blood mononuclear cells (PBMCs), taken at new diagnosis, from a patient treated with antithyroid drugs. Written as DNA, the CDR3 is TGTGCCAGCAGTGGATCATTAGCCAAAAACATTCAGTACTTC. Amino acids: CASSGSLAKNIQYF.